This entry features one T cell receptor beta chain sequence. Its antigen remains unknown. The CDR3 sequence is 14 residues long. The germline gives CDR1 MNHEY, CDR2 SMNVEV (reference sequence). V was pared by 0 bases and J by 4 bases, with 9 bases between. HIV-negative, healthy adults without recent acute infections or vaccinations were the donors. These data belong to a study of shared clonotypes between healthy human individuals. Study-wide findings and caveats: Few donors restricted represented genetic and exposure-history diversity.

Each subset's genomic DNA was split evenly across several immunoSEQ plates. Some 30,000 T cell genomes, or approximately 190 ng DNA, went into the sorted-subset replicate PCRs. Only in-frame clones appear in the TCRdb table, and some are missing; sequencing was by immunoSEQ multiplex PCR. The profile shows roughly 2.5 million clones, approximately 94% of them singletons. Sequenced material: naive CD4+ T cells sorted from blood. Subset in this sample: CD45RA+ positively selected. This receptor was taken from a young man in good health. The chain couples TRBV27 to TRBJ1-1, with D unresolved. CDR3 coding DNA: TGTGCCAGCAGTTTATCGAGACTGGGCACTGAAGCTTTCTTT. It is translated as CASSLSRLGTEAFF.